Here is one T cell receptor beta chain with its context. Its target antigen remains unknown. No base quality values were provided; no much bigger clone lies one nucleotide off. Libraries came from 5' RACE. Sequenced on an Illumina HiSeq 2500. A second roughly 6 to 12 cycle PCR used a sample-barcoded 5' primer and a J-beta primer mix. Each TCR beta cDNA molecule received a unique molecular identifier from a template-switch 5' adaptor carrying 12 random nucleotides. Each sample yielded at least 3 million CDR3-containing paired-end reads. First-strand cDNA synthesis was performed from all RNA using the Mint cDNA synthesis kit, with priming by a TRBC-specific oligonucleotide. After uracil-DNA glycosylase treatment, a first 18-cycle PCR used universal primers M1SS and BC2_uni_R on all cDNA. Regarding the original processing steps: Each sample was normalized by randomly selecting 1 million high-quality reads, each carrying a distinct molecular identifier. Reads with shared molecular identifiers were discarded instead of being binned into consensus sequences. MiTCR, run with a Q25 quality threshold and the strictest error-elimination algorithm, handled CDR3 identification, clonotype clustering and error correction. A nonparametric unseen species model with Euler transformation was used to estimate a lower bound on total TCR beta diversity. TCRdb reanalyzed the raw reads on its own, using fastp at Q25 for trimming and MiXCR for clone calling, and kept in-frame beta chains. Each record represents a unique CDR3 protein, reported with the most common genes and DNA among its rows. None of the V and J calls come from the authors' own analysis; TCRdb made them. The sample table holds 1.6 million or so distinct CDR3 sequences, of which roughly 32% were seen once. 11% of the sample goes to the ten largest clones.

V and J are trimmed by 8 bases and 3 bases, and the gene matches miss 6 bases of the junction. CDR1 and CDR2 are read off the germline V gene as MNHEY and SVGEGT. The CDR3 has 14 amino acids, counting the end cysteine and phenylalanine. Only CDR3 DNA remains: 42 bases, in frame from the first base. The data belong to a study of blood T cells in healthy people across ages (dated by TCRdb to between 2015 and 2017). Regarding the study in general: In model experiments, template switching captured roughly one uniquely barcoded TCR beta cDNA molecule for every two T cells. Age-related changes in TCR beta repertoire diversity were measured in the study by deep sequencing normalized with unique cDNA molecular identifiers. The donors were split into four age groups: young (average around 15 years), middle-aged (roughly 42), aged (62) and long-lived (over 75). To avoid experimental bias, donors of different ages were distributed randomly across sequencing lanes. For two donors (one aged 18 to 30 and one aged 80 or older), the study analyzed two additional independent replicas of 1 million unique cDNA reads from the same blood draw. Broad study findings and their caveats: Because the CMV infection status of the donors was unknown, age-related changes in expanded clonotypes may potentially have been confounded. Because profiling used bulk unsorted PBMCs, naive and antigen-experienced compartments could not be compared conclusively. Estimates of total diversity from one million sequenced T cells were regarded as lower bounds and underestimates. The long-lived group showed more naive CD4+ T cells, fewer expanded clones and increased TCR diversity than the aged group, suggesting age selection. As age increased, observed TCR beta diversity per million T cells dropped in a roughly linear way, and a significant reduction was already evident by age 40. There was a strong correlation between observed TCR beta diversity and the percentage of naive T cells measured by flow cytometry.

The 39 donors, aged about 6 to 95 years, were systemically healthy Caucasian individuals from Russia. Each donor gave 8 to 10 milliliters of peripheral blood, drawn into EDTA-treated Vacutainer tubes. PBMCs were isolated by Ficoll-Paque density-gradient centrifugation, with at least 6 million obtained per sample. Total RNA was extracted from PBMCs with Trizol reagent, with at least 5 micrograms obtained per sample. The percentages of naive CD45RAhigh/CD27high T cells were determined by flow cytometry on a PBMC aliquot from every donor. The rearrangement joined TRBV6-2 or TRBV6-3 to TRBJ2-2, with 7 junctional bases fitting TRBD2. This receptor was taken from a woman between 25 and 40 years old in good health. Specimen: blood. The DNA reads TGTGCCAGCCGGGAGGACGAGTACACCGGGGAGCTGTTTTTT. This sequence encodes CASREDEYTGELFF.